The 30 T cell receptor beta chains given below trace back to one sample, sequenced in a study of shared clonotypes between healthy human individuals. The assay was immunoSEQ multiplex PCR, and TCRdb's table has in-frame clones only and misses some. The repertoire holds about 600,000 clones, with approximately 97% as singletons. The sample was naive CD4+ T cells sorted from blood. Subset meaning: CD45RA+ positively selected. The receptor source for this set is a woman in her twenties or thirties in good health.

The chain carries TRBV27 and TRBJ2-6; no clear D. Between the trimmed V and J ends, which lost 5 bases and 2 bases, there was a span of 10 bases. Per germline, CDR1 MNHEY and CDR2 SMNVEV (reference sequence). The CDR3 runs to 15 residues. The CDR3 reads CASSPYRAGANVLTF. The CDR3 DNA reads TGTGCCAGCAGTCCCTATCGGGCTGGGGCCAACGTCCTGACTTTC.

The chain joins TRBV18 to TRBJ1-2, with a tentative D call TRBD1 (6 bases). CDR1 is KGHSH and CDR2 is LQKENI in the germline V gene. This CDR3 comprises 16 residues. V was trimmed by 3 bases and J by 3 bases, leaving 17 bases between them. The CDR3 DNA reads as TGTGCCAGCTCACCTACAGGACAGCCTCGGGACTATGGCTACACCTTC. Amino acid sequence: CASSPTGQPRDYGYTF.

The chain has TRBV19 and TRBJ2-1; 11 bases fit TRBD2. The germline CDR1 and CDR2 sequences are LNHDA and SQIVND (reference sequence). Trimming removed 7 bases from V and 4 bases from J; junction bases left unmatched: 6. This CDR3 contains 15 residues. DNA of the CDR3: TGTGCCAGTAACCAACTAGCGGGAGCTTACAATGAGCAGTTCTTC. As protein: CASNQLAGAYNEQFF.

The CDR3 DNA reads as TGTGCCAGCAGCCGACAGGGGGGGAATCAGCCCCAGCATTTT. Its protein is CASSRQGGNQPQHF. J is TRBJ1-5 and V is TRBV6-5, with TRBD1 identical over 9 bases. V was clipped by 6 bases and J by 4 bases; unmatched bases: 4. Germline-derived CDR1 and CDR2 are MNHEY and SVGAGI. This CDR3 has 14 amino acids.

J is TRBJ2-2 and V is TRBV28; D is uncertain. This CDR3 contains 14 residues. The germline gives CDR1 MDHEN, CDR2 SYDVKM. Deletions cut 6 bases from V and 3 bases from J, with 11 bases between. DNA of the CDR3: TGTGCCAGCAGGCCGGGCCTTTACACCGGGGAGCTGTTTTTT. Its protein is CASRPGLYTGELFF. Variable domain in full (rest from reference TRBV28 and TRBJ2-2): DVKVTQSSRYLVKRTGEKVFLECVQDMDHENMFWYRQDPGLGLRLIYFSYDVKMKEKGDIPEGYSVSREKKERFSLILESASTNQTSMYLCASRPGLYTGELFFGEGSRLTVL.

The J gene is TRBJ1-5, the V gene TRBV30, with 7 bases that match TRBD1. In germline, CDR1 is GTSNPN, CDR2 SVGIG (reference sequence). The CDR3 runs to 13 residues. The junction had 6 bases not matched to a gene; V was cut back by 4 bases and J by 6 bases. The CDR3 DNA follows: TGTGCCTGGAATAAACAGGGGACTCAGCCCCAGCATTTT. This gives the protein CAWNKQGTQPQHF. Drawing the rest from reference TRBV30 and TRBJ1-5, the complete variable domain is SQTIHQWPATLVQPVGSPLSLECTVEGTSNPNLYWYRQAAGRGLQLLFYSVGIGQISSEVPQNLSASRPQDRQFILSSKKLLLSDSGFYLCAWNKQGTQPQHFGDGTRLSIL.

Points on this clone: The same CDR3 arises from other DNA sequences in this sample as well. The rearrangement joins TRBV28 to TRBJ2-7; 7 nucleotides match TRBD1. Germline assignment: CDR1 MDHEN and CDR2 SYDVKM. This CDR3 spans 13 amino acids. With 6 bases clipped from V and 5 bases from J, the junction kept 7 bases outside the gene matches. DNA of the CDR3: TGTGCCAGCAGCCCAACAGGGGTCCACGAGCAGTACTTC. Residues: CASSPTGVHEQYF.

With regard to this clone: Other DNA sequences from this sample encode an identical CDR3 as well. The chain joins TRBV7-9 to TRBJ2-1, with 11 bases fitting TRBD2. Germline CDR1 reads SEHNR; CDR2 reads FQNEAQ (reference sequence). After removal of 4 bases from V and 3 bases from J, the junction contained 2 bases not matched to a gene. The CDR3 length is 15 residues. This CDR3 is CASSSGTSGYNEQFF. The CDR3 bases are TGTGCCAGCAGCTCTGGGACTAGCGGCTACAATGAGCAGTTCTTC.

On this clone: The junction shows a germline mismatch at one end, possibly a read error. The V call is TRBV7-9, the J call TRBJ2-3; TRBD2 aligns across 9 bases. The CDR3 sequence is 14 residues long. The V gene's germline CDR1 is SEHNR and CDR2 FQNEAQ (reference sequence). The chain's CDR3 is CASSFPREGLASHF. The CDR3 region has the DNA TGTGCCAGCAGCTTCCCGCGGGAGGGACTAGCTTCCCATTTT.

V gene TRBV2 combines with J gene TRBJ1-1; D gene uncertain. In germline, CDR1 is SNHLY, CDR2 FYNNEI. This CDR3 is built from 12 residues. Trimming took off 7 bases at V and 0 bases at J, with 6 bases between the two ends. CDR3 protein: CASKVMNTEAFF. CDR3 sequence (DNA): TGTGCCAGCAAGGTCATGAACACTGAAGCTTTCTTT.

The chain links TRBV7-7 to TRBJ2-5, with D perhaps TRBD1 (5 bases). The CDR3 is 14 amino acids. Germline V gene lookup returns CDR1 SSHAT and CDR2 FNYEAQ (reference sequence). V lost 3 bases, J lost 4 bases, and 12 bases lay in between. CDR3 in DNA: TGTGCCAGCAGCTTGGCAGGGCGAAGAGAGACCCAGTACTTC. Encoded protein: CASSLAGRRETQYF.

This chain joins TRBV2 and TRBJ2-2; TRBD2 matches 7 bases. Trimming took 1 base from V and 5 from J; bases not matched to a gene: 1. This CDR3 comprises 14 residues. Germline CDR1 reads SNHLY; CDR2 reads FYNNEI. CDR3 protein: CASSEGTSTGELFF. CDR3 bases: TGTGCCAGCAGTGAAGGGACTAGTACCGGGGAGCTGTTTTTT. Filled out from reference TRBV2 and TRBJ2-2, the complete variable domain reads EPEVTQTPSHQVTQMGQEVILRCVPISNHLYFYWYRQILGQKVEFLVSFYNNEISEKSEIFDDQFSVERPDGSNFTLKIRSTKLEDSAMYFCASSEGTSTGELFFGEGSRLTVL.

V is TRBV29-1 and J is TRBJ2-2; 11 bases match TRBD1. Germline V CDR1 and CDR2: SQVTM, ANQGSEA. The junction had 8 bases not matched to a gene; V was cut back by 7 bases and J by 7 bases. The CDR3 has 14 amino acids. CDR3 in amino acids: CSAWGTGGIGELFF. Here the CDR3 DNA reads TGCAGCGCGTGGGGGACAGGGGGAATCGGGGAGCTGTTTTTT.

V is TRBV6-1 and J is TRBJ1-4; D may be TRBD1 (5 bases). The CDR3 is made up of 14 amino acids. Germline V lookup: CDR1 MNHNS, CDR2 SASEGT. The V and J ends lost 6 bases and 5 bases respectively, with 13 bases between them. In DNA form, the CDR3 reads TGTGCCAGCAGGCCGGGACCGTTAAATGAAAAACTGTTTTTT. Translated: CASRPGPLNEKLFF.

The CDR3 DNA sequence: TGTGCCAGTCACCGGGTTTTGCAGTATTTT. This translates into CASHRVLQYF. The chain couples TRBV6-1 to TRBJ2-3; D is ambiguous. V lost 9 bases to trimming and J lost 11 bases, with 12 bases between them. Germline CDR1 reads MNHNS; CDR2 reads SASEGT. This CDR3 comprises 10 residues.

The chain joins TRBV4-1 to TRBJ2-7; possible D gene TRBD1, 6 bases. CDR3 length: 15 amino acids. From germline, CDR1 is MGHRA and CDR2 YSYEKL. With 1 base removed from V and 3 bases from J, the gap between germline ends came to 13 bases. The CDR3 sequence is CASSQAGTRGYEQYF. The CDR3 coding sequence is TGCGCCAGCAGCCAAGCCGGGACACGGGGCTACGAGCAGTACTTC.

This clone was observed a single time. The chain employs TRBV27 and TRBJ2-1; TRBD2 matches at 8 bases. The length of the CDR3 is 16 residues. Germline V gene sequence: CDR1 MNHEY, CDR2 SMNVEV (reference sequence). V shed 4 bases, J shed 7 bases, and the junction held 12 bases outside the gene matches. CDR3 sequence reads: CASSSISGMGHNEQFF. The CDR3 DNA reads as TGTGCCAGCAGTTCCATTAGCGGGATGGGTCATAATGAGCAGTTCTTC.

The chain joins TRBV23-1 to TRBJ2-2; 9 bases align to TRBD1. TRBV23-1 is known as an ORF, though its function is uncertain. With V trimmed by 4 bases and J by 4 bases, 4 bases remained unmatched. The CDR3 loop spans 15 amino acids. Written as DNA, the CDR3 is TGCGCCAGCAGTCTCAGACAGGGGGGCACCGGGGAGCTGTTTTTT. Amino acids: CASSLRQGGTGELFF.

This clone was found once. This chain joins TRBV11-2 and TRBJ2-7; TRBD2 aligns across 7 bases. The germline gives CDR1 SGHAT, CDR2 FQNNGV. Losses at the gene ends were 0 bases for V and 7 bases for J; bases not matched to a gene: 6. The length of the CDR3 is 14 residues. CDR3 protein: CASSLEFGRGEQYF. In DNA, the CDR3 is TGTGCCAGCAGCTTAGAATTTGGGCGGGGGGAGCAGTACTTC.

V usage is TRBV7-9 and J usage is TRBJ1-5; TRBD1 is a possible D gene (5 bases). The length of the CDR3 is 15 residues. Germline V lookup: CDR1 SEHNR, CDR2 FQNEAQ (reference sequence). The V and J ends lost 2 bases and 0 bases respectively, with 8 bases between them. The CDR3, as DNA: TGTGCCAGCAGCTTATCCGGGACTAGCAATCAGCCCCAGCATTTT. As protein: CASSLSGTSNQPQHF.

The V gene is TRBV6-1, the J gene TRBJ2-7; TRBD2 matches 8 bases. V lost 5 bases to trimming and J lost 4 bases; unmatched junction nucleotides: 10. This CDR3 comprises 15 residues. Germline CDR1 is MNHNS and CDR2 is SASEGT. As DNA, the CDR3 is TGTGCCAGCAGTCCTCAAGCGGGAGCTGTGTACGAGCAGTACTTC. It codes for CASSPQAGAVYEQYF.

The V call is TRBV5-6, the J call TRBJ1-6, with D hard to call. Germline V gene lookup returns CDR1 SGHDT and CDR2 YYEEEE. Trimming took 4 bases from V and 8 from J, leaving 13 bases between them. This CDR3 region has 14 residues. The CDR3 DNA follows: TGTGCCAGCAGCCGGACCCCCTGGGATTCACCCCTCCACTTT. It codes for CASSRTPWDSPLHF.

V is TRBV2 and J is TRBJ2-7; the D is unclear. Germline CDR1 reads SNHLY; CDR2 reads FYNNEI. The V end was cut by 7 bases, the J end by 2 bases, with 9 bases between. This CDR3 contains 12 residues. The CDR3 coding sequence is TGTGCCAGCACCGCCCTAGCCTACGAGCAGTACTTC. Encoded protein: CASTALAYEQYF. Based on the CDR3 plus reference TRBV2 and TRBJ2-7, the full variable domain is EPEVTQTPSHQVTQMGQEVILRCVPISNHLYFYWYRQILGQKVEFLVSFYNNEISEKSEIFDDQFSVERPDGSNFTLKIRSTKLEDSAMYFCASTALAYEQYFGPGTRLTVT.

J is TRBJ2-3 and V is TRBV9; tentatively, D is TRBD1 (5 bases). Trimming took 6 bases from V and 2 from J, leaving 19 bases between them. The CDR3 extends over 16 amino acids. Germline CDR1 SGDLS, CDR2 YYNGEE. In DNA, the CDR3 is TGTGCCAGCACTCCACTCTCGGCAGGGAACACAGATACGCAGTATTTT. As protein: CASTPLSAGNTDTQYF. Together with reference TRBV9 and TRBJ2-3, the CDR3 gives the full variable domain: DSGVTQTPKHLITATGQRVTLRCSPRSGDLSVYWYQQSLDQGLQFLIQYYNGEERAKGNILERFSAQQFPDLHSELNLSSLELGDSALYFCASTPLSAGNTDTQYFGPGTRLTVL.

The chain has TRBV9 and TRBJ1-2; D is unclear. This CDR3 contains 14 residues. CDR1 is SGDLS and CDR2 is YYNGEE in the germline V gene. Trimming took off 4 bases at V and 0 bases at J, with 10 bases between the two ends. CDR3 loop: CASSPVGTNYGYTF. CDR3 nucleotides: TGTGCCAGCAGCCCGGTGGGAACTAACTATGGCTACACCTTC.

About this clone: The same CDR3 arises from other DNA sequences in this sample as well. This chain connects TRBV5-1 to TRBJ2-7; D is ambiguous. CDR3 length equals 12 residues. V was trimmed by 4 bases and J by 10 bases, leaving 15 bases between them. From germline, CDR1 is SGHRS and CDR2 YFSETQ. CDR3 nucleotides: TGCGCCAGCAGCCAAGGCTCTCTCGAACAGTACTTC. Protein product: CASSQGSLEQYF.

This chain uses TRBV19 with TRBJ2-7, with 7 bases lining up with TRBD2. The CDR3 spans 14 residues. Unmatched junction bases numbered 5, after V lost 6 bases and J lost 0 bases. Per the germline V gene, CDR1 is LNHDA and CDR2 is SQIVND (reference sequence). In DNA, the CDR3 is TGTGCCAGTAGCGGGACTAAAATCTCCTACGAGCAGTACTTC. Translated: CASSGTKISYEQYF.

This rearrangement joins TRBV21-1 to TRBJ1-1; no DNA check was done on the table's D call, TRBD1. TRBV21-1 is flagged as a pseudogene. The CDR3 has 17 residues. The CDR3 loop reads CASSKRDRGPGNTEAFF. The CDR3 DNA follows: TGTGCCAGCAGCAAACGAGACAGGGGGCCGGGAAACACTGAAGCTTTCTTT.

This chain uses TRBV28 with TRBJ1-3; D gene ambiguous. With 5 bases removed from V and 0 bases from J, the gap between germline ends came to 5 bases. The CDR3 spans 13 residues. Germline CDR1 MDHEN, CDR2 SYDVKM. CDR3 in amino acids: CASSTDSGNTIYF. CDR3 coding DNA: TGTGCCAGCAGTACTGACTCTGGAAACACCATATATTTT.

The rearrangement joins TRBV5-1 to TRBJ1-2, with a possible D match to TRBD1 (6 bases). The V gene lost 4 bases and the J gene lost 5 bases, with 15 bases spanning the gap. The germline V gene has CDR1 SGHRS and CDR2 YFSETQ. The CDR3 contains 14 residues. The CDR3 DNA follows: TGCGCCAGCAGCAGCGGGGGGCCCCCTTATGGCTACACCTTC. This translates into CASSSGGPPYGYTF.